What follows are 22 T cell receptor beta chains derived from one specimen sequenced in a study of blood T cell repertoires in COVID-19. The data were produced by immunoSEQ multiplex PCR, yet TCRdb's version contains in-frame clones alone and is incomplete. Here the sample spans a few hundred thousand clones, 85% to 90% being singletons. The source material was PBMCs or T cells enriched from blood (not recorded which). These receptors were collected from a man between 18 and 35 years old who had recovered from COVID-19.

CDR3 protein: CASREAGIGSPLHF. The CDR3 DNA reads as TGTGCCAGCAGAGAGGCAGGGATAGGTTCACCCCTCCACTTT. This chain joins TRBV25-1 and TRBJ1-6, with D possibly being TRBD1 (5 bases). V was shortened by 6 bases and J by 9 bases, with 15 bases between the two germline ends. The CDR3 is made up of 14 amino acids. The germline gives CDR1 MGHDK, CDR2 SYGVNS.

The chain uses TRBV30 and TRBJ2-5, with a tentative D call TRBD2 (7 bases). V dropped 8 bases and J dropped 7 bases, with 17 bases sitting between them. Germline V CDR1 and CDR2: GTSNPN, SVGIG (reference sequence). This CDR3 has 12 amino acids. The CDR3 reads CAGYSGGGTQYF. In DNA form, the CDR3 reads TGTGCCGGGTATTCGGGGGGCGGGACCCAGTACTTC.

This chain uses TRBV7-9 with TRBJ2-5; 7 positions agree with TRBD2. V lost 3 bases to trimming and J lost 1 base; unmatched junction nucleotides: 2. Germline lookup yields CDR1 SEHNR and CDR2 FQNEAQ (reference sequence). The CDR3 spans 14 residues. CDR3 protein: CASSFRTSQETQYF. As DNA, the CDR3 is TGTGCCAGCAGCTTCCGGACTAGCCAAGAGACCCAGTACTTC. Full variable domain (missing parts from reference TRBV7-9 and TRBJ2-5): DTGVSQNPRHKITKRGQNVTFRCDPISEHNRLYWYRQTLGQGPEFLTYFQNEAQLEKSRLLSDRFSAERPKGSFSTLEIQRTEQGDSAMYLCASSFRTSQETQYFGPGTRLLVL.

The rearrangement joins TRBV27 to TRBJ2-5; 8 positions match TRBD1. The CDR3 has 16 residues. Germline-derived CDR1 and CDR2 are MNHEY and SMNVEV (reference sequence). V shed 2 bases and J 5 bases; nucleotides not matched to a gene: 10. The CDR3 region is CASSLNPQGARETQYF. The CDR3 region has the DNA TGTGCCAGCAGTTTAAATCCCCAGGGGGCGAGGGAGACCCAGTACTTC.

The CDR3 reads CASRRRTGNTGELFF. The CDR3 bases are TGTGCCAGCAGGAGGCGGACAGGAAACACCGGGGAGCTGTTTTTT. The chain joins TRBV3-1 (or the pseudogene TRBV3-2) to TRBJ2-2; 7 positions agree with TRBD1. The V segment lost 6 bases and the J segment 2 bases; nucleotides outside the gene matches: 6. The CDR3 is made up of 15 amino acids. Germline CDR1 reads LGHDT; CDR2 reads YNNKEL (reference sequence).

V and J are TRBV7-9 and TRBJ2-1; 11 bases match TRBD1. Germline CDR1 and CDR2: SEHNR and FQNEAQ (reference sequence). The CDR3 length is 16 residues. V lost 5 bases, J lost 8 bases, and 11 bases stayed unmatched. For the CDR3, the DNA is TGTGCCAGCAGCGCGACGGGACAGGGGGTTAGGGATGAGCAGTTCTTC. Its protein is CASSATGQGVRDEQFF. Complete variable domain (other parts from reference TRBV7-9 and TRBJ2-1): DTGVSQNPRHKITKRGQNVTFRCDPISEHNRLYWYRQTLGQGPEFLTYFQNEAQLEKSRLLSDRFSAERPKGSFSTLEIQRTEQGDSAMYLCASSATGQGVRDEQFFGPGTRLTVL.

CDR3 nucleotides: TGTGCCAGTAGTAGAACGGGACAGGAGGTCTCGCCCCAGCATTTT. Its translation is CASSRTGQEVSPQHF. The rearrangement links TRBV19 to TRBJ1-5, with 8 bases lining up with TRBD1. The CDR3 spans 15 residues. The ends lost 4 bases at V and 9 bases at J; junction bases unmatched: 11. From germline, CDR1 is LNHDA and CDR2 SQIVND (reference sequence).

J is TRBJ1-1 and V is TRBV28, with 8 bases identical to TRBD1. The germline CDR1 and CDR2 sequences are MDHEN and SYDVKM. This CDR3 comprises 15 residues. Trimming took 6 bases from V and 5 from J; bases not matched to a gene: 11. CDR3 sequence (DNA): TGTGCCAGCAGACCTGTGGACAGGGATACTACTGAAGCTTTCTTT. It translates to CASRPVDRDTTEAFF.

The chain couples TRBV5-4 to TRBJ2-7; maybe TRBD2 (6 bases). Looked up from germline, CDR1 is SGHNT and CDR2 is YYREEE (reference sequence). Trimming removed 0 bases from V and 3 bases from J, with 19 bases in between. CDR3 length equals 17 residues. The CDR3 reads CASSLGGRISNSYEQYF. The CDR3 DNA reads TGTGCCAGCAGCTTGGGAGGGAGGATTTCAAACAGCTACGAGCAGTACTTC.

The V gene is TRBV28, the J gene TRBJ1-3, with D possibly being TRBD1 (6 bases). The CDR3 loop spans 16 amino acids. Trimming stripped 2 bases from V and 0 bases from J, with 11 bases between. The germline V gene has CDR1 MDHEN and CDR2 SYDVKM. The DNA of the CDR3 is TGTGCCAGCAGTTTAGTAGGGACAAGCTCTGGAAACACCATATATTTT. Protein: CASSLVGTSSGNTIYF.

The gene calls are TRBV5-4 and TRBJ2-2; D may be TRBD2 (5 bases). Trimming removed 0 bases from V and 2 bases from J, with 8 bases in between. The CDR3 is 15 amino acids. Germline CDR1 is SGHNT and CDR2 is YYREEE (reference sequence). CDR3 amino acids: CASSLATTNTGELFF. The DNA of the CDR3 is TGTGCCAGCAGCTTGGCGACTACCAACACCGGGGAGCTGTTTTTT.

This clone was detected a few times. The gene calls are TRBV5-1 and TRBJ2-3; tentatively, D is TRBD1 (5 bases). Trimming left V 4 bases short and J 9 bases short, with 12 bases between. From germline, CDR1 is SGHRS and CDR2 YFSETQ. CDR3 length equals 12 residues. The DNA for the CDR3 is TGCGCCAGCAGCCACGGATCAGGGACGCAGTATTTT. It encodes CASSHGSGTQYF.

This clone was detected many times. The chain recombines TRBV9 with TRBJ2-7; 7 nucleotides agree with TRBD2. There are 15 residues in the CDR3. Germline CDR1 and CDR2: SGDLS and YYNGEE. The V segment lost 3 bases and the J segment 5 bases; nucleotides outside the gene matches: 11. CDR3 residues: CASSGQGAGVDEQYF. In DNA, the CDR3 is TGTGCCAGCAGCGGCCAAGGGGCGGGAGTAGACGAGCAGTACTTC.

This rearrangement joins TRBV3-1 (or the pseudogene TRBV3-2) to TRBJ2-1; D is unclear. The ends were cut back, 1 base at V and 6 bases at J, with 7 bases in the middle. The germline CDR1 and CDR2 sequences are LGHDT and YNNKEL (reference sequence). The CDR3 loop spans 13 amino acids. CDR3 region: CASSQATFNEQFF. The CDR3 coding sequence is TGTGCCAGCAGCCAAGCGACATTCAATGAGCAGTTCTTC.

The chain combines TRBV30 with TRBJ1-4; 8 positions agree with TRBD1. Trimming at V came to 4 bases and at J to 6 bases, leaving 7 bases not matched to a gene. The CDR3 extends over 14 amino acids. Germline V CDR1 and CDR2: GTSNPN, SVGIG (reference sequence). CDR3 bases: TGTGCCTGGACCCAGGGGACAGGATATGAAAAACTGTTTTTT. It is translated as CAWTQGTGYEKLFF.

The DNA for the CDR3 is TGTGCCAGCTCACCAAGGCGGGAGGCCCCCTTTAGCACAGATACGCAGTATTTT. It yields the protein CASSPRREAPFSTDTQYF. The V and J genes are TRBV18 and TRBJ2-3, with 8 bases that match TRBD2. The ends lost 2 bases at V and 0 bases at J; junction bases unmatched: 10. This CDR3 is built from 18 residues. CDR1 and CDR2 (germline): KGHSH, LQKENI.

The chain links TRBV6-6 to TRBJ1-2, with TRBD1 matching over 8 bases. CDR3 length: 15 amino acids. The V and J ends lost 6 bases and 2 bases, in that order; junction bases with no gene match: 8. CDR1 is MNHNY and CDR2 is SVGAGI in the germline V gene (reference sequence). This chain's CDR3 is CASRLRGQGNYGYTF. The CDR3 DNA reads TGTGCCAGCAGACTCCGAGGACAGGGAAACTATGGCTACACCTTC.

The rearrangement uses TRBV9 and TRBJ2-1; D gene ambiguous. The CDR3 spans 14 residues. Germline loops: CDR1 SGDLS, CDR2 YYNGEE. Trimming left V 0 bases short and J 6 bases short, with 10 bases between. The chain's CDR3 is CASSVGGQVNEQFF. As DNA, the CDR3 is TGTGCCAGCAGCGTAGGTGGGCAGGTCAATGAGCAGTTCTTC.

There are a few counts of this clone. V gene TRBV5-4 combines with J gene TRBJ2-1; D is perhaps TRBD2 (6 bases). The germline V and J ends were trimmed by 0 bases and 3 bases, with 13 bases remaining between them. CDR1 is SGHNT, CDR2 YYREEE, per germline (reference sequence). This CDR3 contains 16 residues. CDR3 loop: CASSLGGGTLYNEQFF. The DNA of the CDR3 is TGTGCCAGCAGCTTGGGAGGTGGGACTCTCTACAATGAGCAGTTCTTC.

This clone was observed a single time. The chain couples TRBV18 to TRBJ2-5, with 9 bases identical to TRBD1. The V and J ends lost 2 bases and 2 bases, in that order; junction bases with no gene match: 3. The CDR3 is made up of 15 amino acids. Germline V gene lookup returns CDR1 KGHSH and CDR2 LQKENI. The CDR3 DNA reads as TGTGCCAGCTCACCATTCGGGACAGGGCAAGAGACCCAGTACTTC. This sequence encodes CASSPFGTGQETQYF.

CDR3 sequence: CASSFAGGTETQYF. In DNA form, the CDR3 reads TGTGCCAGCAGTTTCGCGGGAGGAACGGAGACCCAGTACTTC. This sequence joins TRBV28 and TRBJ2-5, with TRBD2 matching 8 bases. The length of the CDR3 is 14 residues. J lost 5 bases, V lost 3 bases, and 5 bases had no gene match. Germline V gene sequence: CDR1 MDHEN, CDR2 SYDVKM.

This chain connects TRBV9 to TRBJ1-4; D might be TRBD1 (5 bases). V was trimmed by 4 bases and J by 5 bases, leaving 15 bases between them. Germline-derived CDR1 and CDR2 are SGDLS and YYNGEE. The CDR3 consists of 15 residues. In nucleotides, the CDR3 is TGTGCCAGCAGCCCCCGACCGGGGGGAAATGAAAAACTGTTTTTT. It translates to CASSPRPGGNEKLFF.